This is a list of T cell receptor beta chains from one sample in a study of monozygotic twins with inflammatory bowel disease. After re-calling the 5' RACE reads, TCRdb lists one entry per CDR3 protein, DNA absent. This listing includes roughly 160,000 distinct CDR3 sequences. What was sequenced was blood. These receptors were collected from a human donor with ulcerative colitis or Crohn's disease, or a healthy co-twin of an affected twin (not recorded which). The CDR3 runs from the conserved cysteine through the conserved F or W. Part of the rows lack a size; the others show once, few, many or a class for expanded clones.

TRBJ2-3	TRBV7-2	.	CASSLLILAPKRDTQYF
TRBJ1-4	TRBV20-1	.	CSAPVATNEKLFF
TRBJ1-2	TRBV5-1	.	CASSLDGQPSNYGYTF
TRBJ2-7	TRBV11-2	.	CASRPLDEALYEQYF
TRBJ1-5	TRBV4-3	.	CASSQEWASNQPQHF
TRBJ2-3	TRBV7-3	.	CASSLKWGDTQYF
TRBJ2-5	TRBV20-1	.	CSATPGTSGQETQYF
TRBJ2-1	TRBV12-3/TRBV12-4	.	CASSLGESGGYNEQFF
TRBJ2-1	TRBV5-1	.	CASSLVTSGEGNEQFF
TRBJ2-7	TRBV5-4	.	CASSVRGAYEQYF
TRBJ2-1	TRBV11-2	.	CASSLGTGTRLTNEQFF
TRBJ1-1	TRBV11-2	.	CASSSIYGLLGSEAFF
TRBJ2-2	TRBV12-3/TRBV12-4	medium-sized	CAISGGAIYTGELFF
TRBJ1-1	TRBV6-6	.	CASSPRGGDTEAFF
TRBJ1-5	TRBV12-3/TRBV12-4	.	CASSLRDPRRQPQHF
TRBJ2-7	TRBV18	.	CASSPHAGSYEQYF
TRBJ1-1	TRBV19	.	CASTRSRNTEAFF
TRBJ2-3	TRBV4-1	.	CASSPHDPPDTDTQYF
TRBJ1-5	TRBV20-1	.	CSASGTGGNQPQHF
TRBJ2-3	TRBV29-1	.	CSVPPGGTDTQYF
TRBJ1-1	TRBV7-3	.	CASSSTGGFGEAFF
TRBJ1-5	TRBV7-2	.	CASSPTGDQPQHF
TRBJ2-2	TRBV14	.	CASSRGTGRITGELFF
TRBJ2-3	TRBV7-8	.	CASSPLTGVDTQYF
TRBJ2-3	TRBV28	.	CASIAGEWDTQYF
TRBJ1-6	TRBV4-3	.	CASSQDVIRQGDNSPLHF
TRBJ2-1	TRBV5-4	.	CASSLGVAGTSHNEQFF
TRBJ2-3	TRBV20-1	.	CSARLGKVTDTQYF
TRBJ2-4	TRBV20-1	.	CSASGIEGQGAPKNIQYF
TRBJ2-5	TRBV19	.	CASSSEWRDRETQYF
TRBJ1-2	TRBV5-6	.	CASSPIGRGGYGYTF
TRBJ2-5	TRBV3-1	.	CASSHGDRETQYF
TRBJ2-3	TRBV6-2/TRBV6-3	.	CASRHSDRGGADTQYF
TRBJ1-2	TRBV25-1	.	CASSAAGSLRGYTF
TRBJ2-7	TRBV28	.	CASSFGRGSYEQYF
TRBJ2-5	TRBV7-6	.	CASSLDRQEETQYF
TRBJ2-1	TRBV7-2	.	CASSPGTGWLGEQFF
TRBJ2-1	TRBV7-2	.	CASSFLGTSYEQFF
TRBJ2-1	TRBV5-1	.	CASSLGQSYNEQFF
TRBJ2-1	TRBV20-1	.	CSARVAGPRDEQFF
TRBJ2-3	TRBV5-1	.	CASSLRGLASTDTQYF
TRBJ1-2	TRBV5-1	.	CASSLLGQDYGYTF
TRBJ2-1	TRBV10-3	.	CAISQNNNEQFF
TRBJ1-1	TRBV19	.	CASSLPGTLIGAFF
TRBJ2-4	TRBV4-3	.	CASSQEWLAAKNIQYF
TRBJ2-1	TRBV7-9	.	CASGRTSSYNEQFF
TRBJ2-7	TRBV12-3/TRBV12-4	.	CASRGRDRGIFRYEQYF
TRBJ1-1	TRBV6-6	.	CASSPTERADAF
TRBJ1-1	TRBV5-4	.	CASSYGDRRQTEAFF
TRBJ2-3	TRBV10-3	.	CAISPGTSVDTQYF
TRBJ2-7	TRBV7-8	.	CASSAGQAITYEQYF
TRBJ1-5	TRBV25-1	.	CASSDFRAGQPQHF
TRBJ1-1	TRBV4-1	.	CASSQHPSTLLSTEAFF